The rows below give T cell receptor beta chains drawn from one sample of a study of cytomegalovirus exposure and HLA in healthy donors. This table comes from immunoSEQ multiplex PCR, and its TCRdb copy is limited to in-frame clones, with some not included. The top ten clones hold approximately 0.51% of a sample with fewer than 200,000 clones, over 70% of them seen once. The sequencing sample was made of PBMCs. Every receptor here comes from a woman in her fifties or sixties in good health and CMV-seronegative. Each CDR3 is given with its conserved first and last residue. The order of the fields is V gene, D gene, clone size, J gene, CDR3 protein, CDR3 DNA. A D gene is named only where the DNA matches it firmly. Size values are once, few and many counts, or a class for expanded clones, and some rows have none.

V: TRBV19; D: -; size: -; J: TRBJ1-2; CDR3: CASRTWGPANYGYTF; DNA: TGTGCCAGTAGGACGTGGGGCCCCGCTAACTATGGCTACACCTTC
V: TRBV11-3; D: -; size: -; J: TRBJ2-3; CDR3: CASSLDLGTDTQYF; DNA: TGTGCCAGCAGCTTAGATCTAGGCACAGATACGCAGTATTTT
V: TRBV6-1; D: -; size: -; J: TRBJ2-7; CDR3: CASSEGWGAYEQYF; DNA: TGTGCCAGCAGTGAGGGTTGGGGGGCCTACGAGCAGTACTTC
V: TRBV18; D: -; size: -; J: TRBJ2-2; CDR3: CASSPQGQDTGELFF; DNA: TGTGCCAGCTCACCACAGGGGCAGGACACCGGGGAGCTGTTTTTT
V: TRBV7-2; D: -; size: -; J: TRBJ1-2; CDR3: CASSIQVQLGYTF; DNA: TGTGCCAGCAGCATCCAGGTCCAGCTAGGCTACACCTTC
V: TRBV27; D: -; size: -; J: TRBJ1-2; CDR3: CASSFAPPGFYGYTF; DNA: TGTGCCAGCAGTTTCGCTCCACCGGGGTTCTATGGCTACACCTTC
V: TRBV28; D: TRBD1; size: -; J: TRBJ1-3; CDR3: CASITGQISGNTIYF; DNA: TGTGCCAGCATAACGGGACAGATCTCTGGAAACACCATATATTTT
V: TRBV28; D: -; size: -; J: TRBJ2-6; CDR3: CASRQSGANVLTF; DNA: TGTGCCAGCAGACAATCTGGGGCCAACGTCCTGACTTTC
V: TRBV19; D: -; size: -; J: TRBJ2-2; CDR3: CASSIAPFTGELFF; DNA: TGTGCCAGTAGTATAGCCCCATTCACCGGGGAGCTGTTTTTT
V: TRBV7-7; D: TRBD1; size: -; J: TRBJ2-5; CDR3: CASSLTDRDGQETQYF; DNA: TGTGCTAGCAGCTTAACTGACAGGGATGGTCAAGAGACCCAGTACTTC
V: TRBV7-2; D: TRBD1; size: -; J: TRBJ1-2; CDR3: CASSLTGTATNYGYTF; DNA: TGTGCCAGCAGCTTGACCGGGACAGCGACCAACTATGGCTACACCTTC
V: TRBV29-1; D: -; size: -; J: TRBJ2-1; CDR3: CSVPMEERTDYNEQFF; DNA: TGCAGCGTGCCTATGGAAGAGCGGACCGACTACAATGAGCAGTTCTTC
V: TRBV5-1; D: TRBD1; size: -; J: TRBJ1-6; CDR3: CASRRDRADPLHF; DNA: TGCGCCAGCAGACGGGACAGGGCCGACCCCCTCCACTTT
V: TRBV28; D: TRBD1; size: few; J: TRBJ2-3; CDR3: CASRLGQVEDTQYF; DNA: TGTGCCAGCAGACTCGGACAGGTGGAGGATACGCAGTATTTT
V: TRBV5-6; D: -; size: -; J: TRBJ2-7; CDR3: CASSYTGWAEQYF; DNA: TGTGCCAGCAGCTATACAGGGTGGGCCGAGCAGTACTTC
V: TRBV5-1; D: TRBD2; size: -; J: TRBJ2-7; CDR3: CASSLEGLDSYEQYF; DNA: TGCGCCAGCAGCTTGGAGGGACTAGACTCCTACGAGCAGTACTTC
V: TRBV29-1; D: -; size: -; J: TRBJ2-5; CDR3: CSVPVGGKETQYF; DNA: TGCAGCGTCCCGGTGGGCGGGAAAGAGACCCAGTACTTC
V: TRBV27; D: TRBD2; size: -; J: TRBJ2-3; CDR3: CASRNLLAGTDTQYF; DNA: TGTGCCAGCAGAAACCTCCTAGCGGGCACAGATACGCAGTATTTT
V: TRBV28; D: -; size: -; J: TRBJ2-7; CDR3: CASSSGFGLGTTGYEQYF; DNA: TGTGCCAGCAGTTCAGGGTTCGGGCTCGGAACGACTGGCTACGAGCAGTACTTC
V: TRBV5-1; D: -; size: -; J: TRBJ2-7; CDR3: CASSAGQTAYEQYF; DNA: TGCGCCAGCAGCGCGGGACAGACCGCCTACGAGCAGTACTTC